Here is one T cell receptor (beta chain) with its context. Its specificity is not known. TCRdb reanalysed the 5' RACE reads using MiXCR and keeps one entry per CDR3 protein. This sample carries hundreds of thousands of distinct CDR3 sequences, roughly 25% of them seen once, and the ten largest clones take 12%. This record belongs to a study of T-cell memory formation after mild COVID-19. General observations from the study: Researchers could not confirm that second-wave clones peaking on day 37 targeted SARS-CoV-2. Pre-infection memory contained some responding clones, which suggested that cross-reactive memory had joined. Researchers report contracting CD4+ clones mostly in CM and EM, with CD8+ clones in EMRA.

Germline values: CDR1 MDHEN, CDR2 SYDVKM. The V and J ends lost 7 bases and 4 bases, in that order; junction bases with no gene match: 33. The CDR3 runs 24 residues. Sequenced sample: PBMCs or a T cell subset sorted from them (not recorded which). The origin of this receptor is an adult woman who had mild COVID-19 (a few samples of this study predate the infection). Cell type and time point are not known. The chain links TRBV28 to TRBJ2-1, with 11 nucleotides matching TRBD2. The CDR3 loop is CASTPRGGDRHPETSGTRYNEQFF. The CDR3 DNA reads TGTGCCAGCACCCCAAGAGGGGGAGATCGCCACCCAGAGACTAGCGGGACCCGGTACAATGAGCAGTTCTTC.